This T cell receptor (beta chain) was captured in a study of T cell responses to AZD1222 COVID-19 vaccine. Using immunoSEQ multiplex PCR, the repertoire was profiled, and TCRdb retains in-frame clones only, with some absent. The sample lists roughly 100,000 clones; 90% to 95% were seen once. Study observations and caveats: White British donors predominated, females outnumbered males, and clonal diversity was possibly underestimated.

CDR1 and CDR2 from the germline V gene are LGHNA and YNFKEQ. This CDR3 is built from 13 residues. V was clipped by 0 bases and J by 1 base, with 3 bases between them. A note on this clone: Its target is unknown.

The sequencing here drew on peripheral blood, taken on day 0 of AZD1222 vaccination. The chain recombines TRBV4-2 with TRBJ1-1; D gene ambiguous. This TCR was recovered from an adult in good health. The CDR3 DNA reads as TGTGCCAGCAGCCAAGATCGGAACACTGAAGCTTTCTTT. Translation: CASSQDRNTEAFF.